These 3 T cell receptor beta chains were sequenced from one sample in a study of blood T cell repertoires in COVID-19. Produced via immunoSEQ multiplex PCR; TCRdb's table is partial and in-frame only. The sample has more than 200,000 clones, roughly 80% seen once; the top ten hold about 9%. Sequenced sample: peripheral blood. These TCRs come from a man older than 75 with acute or convalescent COVID-19.

The gene calls are TRBV6-6 and TRBJ1-5; D remains ambiguous. The germline V gene encodes CDR1 MNHNY and CDR2 SVGAGI (reference sequence). The V gene lost 0 bases and the J gene lost 6 bases, with 3 bases spanning the gap. The CDR3 extends over 12 amino acids. This CDR3 is CASSYSSQPQHF. The DNA for the CDR3 is TGTGCCAGCAGTTACTCTAGTCAGCCCCAGCATTTT.

This clone has only a few counts. The chain employs TRBV19 and TRBJ2-3, with 8 bases that match TRBD1. The V and J ends lost 4 bases and 2 bases, in that order; junction bases with no gene match: 5. Germline values: CDR1 LNHDA, CDR2 SQIVND (reference sequence). The CDR3 spans 15 residues. In nucleotides, the CDR3 is TGTGCCAGTAGTACACTGGACAGGGCCACAGATACGCAGTATTTT. It yields the protein CASSTLDRATDTQYF. Full variable domain (outside the CDR3, taken from reference TRBV19 and TRBJ2-3): DGGITQSPKYLFRKEGQNVTLSCEQNLNHDAMYWYRQDPGQGLRLIYYSQIVNDFQKGDIAEGYSVSREKKESFPLTVTSAQKNPTAFYLCASSTLDRATDTQYFGPGTRLTVL.

The sample holds one count of this clone. This sequence joins TRBV5-1 and TRBJ2-2, with D possibly TRBD1 on 6 matching bases. The germline gives CDR1 SGHRS, CDR2 YFSETQ. This CDR3 is 17 amino acids long. V was shortened by 4 bases and J by 0 bases, with 16 bases between the two germline ends. The CDR3 protein is CASSIGHRDTNTGELFF. The CDR3 bases are TGCGCCAGCAGCATAGGACATCGGGACACGAACACCGGGGAGCTGTTTTTT.